The 3 T cell receptor beta chains below were found in one sample sequenced in a study of identical twins. MiXCR, run by TCRdb on the 5' RACE reads, gives a single entry per CDR3 protein. Here the sample spans hundreds of thousands of distinct CDR3 sequences, 20% to 25% being singletons. These data also formed part of another study, on T cells expressing NK-cell markers.

Sample: PBMCs. The receptors originated from a woman aged 18-29 years in good health.

This clonotype was counted between two and nine times. The chain recombines TRBV5-5 with TRBJ2-1; TRBD2 aligns across 7 bases. Germline loops: CDR1 SGHKS, CDR2 YYEKEE (reference sequence). The junction had 2 bases not matched to a gene; V was cut back by 0 bases and J by 14 bases. CDR3 length: 11 residues. CDR3 region: CASSLGLAEFF. The CDR3 bases are TGTGCCAGCAGCTTGGGACTAGCTGAGTTCTTC.

This clonotype was seen a few times. This chain connects TRBV10-3 to TRBJ2-5; 8 positions agree with TRBD2. The germline CDR1 and CDR2 sequences are ENHRY and SYGVKD. This CDR3 contains 15 residues. V lost 8 bases and J lost 0; bases outside the gene matches: 8. CDR3 amino acids: CAIGGGGRYQETQYF. In DNA, the CDR3 is TGTGCCATCGGTGGCGGGGGGAGGTACCAAGAGACCCAGTACTTC.

This clonotype was observed a few times. This chain links TRBV5-5 with TRBJ1-1; the D is unclear. V lost 2 bases, J lost 4 bases, and 9 bases lay in between. Germline V gene sequence: CDR1 SGHKS, CDR2 YYEKEE (reference sequence). This CDR3 has 13 residues. CDR3 nucleotides: TGTGCCAGCAGCTTAGGGAGTGTCACTGAAGCTTTCTTT. This sequence encodes CASSLGSVTEAFF.